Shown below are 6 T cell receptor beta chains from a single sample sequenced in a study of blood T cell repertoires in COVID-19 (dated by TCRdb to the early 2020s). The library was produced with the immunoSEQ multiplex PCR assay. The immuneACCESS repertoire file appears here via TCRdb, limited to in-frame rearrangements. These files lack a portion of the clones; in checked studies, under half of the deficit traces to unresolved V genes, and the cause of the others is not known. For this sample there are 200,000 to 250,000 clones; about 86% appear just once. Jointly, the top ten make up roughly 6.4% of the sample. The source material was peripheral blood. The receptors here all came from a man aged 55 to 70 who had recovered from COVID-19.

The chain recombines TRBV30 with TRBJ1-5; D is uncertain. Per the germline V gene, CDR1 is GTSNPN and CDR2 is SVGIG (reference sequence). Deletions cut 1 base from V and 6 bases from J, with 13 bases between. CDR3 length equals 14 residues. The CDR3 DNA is TGTGCCTGGAGTGGGGCCGGGGTAGGTCAGCCCCAGCATTTT. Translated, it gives CAWSGAGVGQPQHF.

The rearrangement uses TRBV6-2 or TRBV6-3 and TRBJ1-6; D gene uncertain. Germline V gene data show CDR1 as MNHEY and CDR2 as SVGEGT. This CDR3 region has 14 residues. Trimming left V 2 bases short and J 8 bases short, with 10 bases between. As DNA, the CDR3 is TGTGCCAGCAGTTACGGGCAGAATCATTCACCCCTCCACTTT. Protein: CASSYGQNHSPLHF.

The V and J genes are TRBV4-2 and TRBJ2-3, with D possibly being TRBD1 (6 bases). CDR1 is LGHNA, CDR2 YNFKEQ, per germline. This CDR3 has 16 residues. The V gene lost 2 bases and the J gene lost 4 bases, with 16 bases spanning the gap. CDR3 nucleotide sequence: TGTGCCAGCAGCCAACTAGAACAGGGTGGGTCAGATACGCAGTATTTT. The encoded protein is CASSQLEQGGSDTQYF.

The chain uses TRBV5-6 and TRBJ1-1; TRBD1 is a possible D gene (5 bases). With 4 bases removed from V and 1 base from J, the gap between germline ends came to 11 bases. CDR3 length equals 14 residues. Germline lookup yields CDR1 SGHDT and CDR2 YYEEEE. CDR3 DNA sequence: TGTGCCAGCAGCCAAATCGGGGGGAACACTGAAGCTTTCTTT. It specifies CASSQIGGNTEAFF.

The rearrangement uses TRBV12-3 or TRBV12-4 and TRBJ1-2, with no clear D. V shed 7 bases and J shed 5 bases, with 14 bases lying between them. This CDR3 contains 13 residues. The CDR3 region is CASTLDGEYGYTF. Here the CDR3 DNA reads TGTGCCAGCACCCTCGACGGAGAGTATGGCTACACCTTC.

The CDR3, as DNA: TGTGCCAGCTCACCAGTAGCAAATGAGCAGTTCTTC. The encoded protein is CASSPVANEQFF. The chain is built from TRBV18 and TRBJ2-1; D is unclear. The V gene lost 2 bases and the J gene lost 7 bases, with 6 bases spanning the gap. The CDR3 runs 12 residues. The germline gives CDR1 KGHSH, CDR2 LQKENI.